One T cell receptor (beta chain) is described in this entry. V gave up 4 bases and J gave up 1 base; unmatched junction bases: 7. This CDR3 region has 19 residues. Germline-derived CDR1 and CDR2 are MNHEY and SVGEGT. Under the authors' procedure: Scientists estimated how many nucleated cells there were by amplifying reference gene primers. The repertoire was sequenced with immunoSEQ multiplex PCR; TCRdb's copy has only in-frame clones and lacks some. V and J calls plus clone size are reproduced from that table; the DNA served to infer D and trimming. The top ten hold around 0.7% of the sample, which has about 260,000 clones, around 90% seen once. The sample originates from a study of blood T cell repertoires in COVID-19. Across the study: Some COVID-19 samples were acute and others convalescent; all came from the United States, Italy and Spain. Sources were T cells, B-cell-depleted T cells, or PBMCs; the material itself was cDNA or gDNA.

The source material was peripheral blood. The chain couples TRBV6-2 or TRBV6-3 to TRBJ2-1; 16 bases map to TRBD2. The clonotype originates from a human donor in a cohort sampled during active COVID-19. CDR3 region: CASSLGLAGGPFSYNEQFF. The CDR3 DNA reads TGTGCCAGCAGTTTGGGACTAGCGGGGGGGCCCTTTTCCTACAATGAGCAGTTCTTC.